The T cell receptor (beta chain) under discussion was sequenced for a study of cytomegalovirus exposure and HLA in healthy donors. As for the study in general: Unique TCRs numbering some 80 million, obtained from HLA-typed donors, made up an early data release.

The CDR3 has 13 amino acids. Germline assignment: CDR1 KGHSH and CDR2 LQKENI. The V end lost 3 bases, the J end lost 6 bases, and 12 bases lay between the germline ends. In the PCR, 60 Vbeta and 13 Jbeta primers were used. Profiled with immunoSEQ multiplex PCR; TCRdb holds only in-frame clones, not every one. The sample lists 150,000 to 200,000 clones, over 75% seen once, with 11% to 15% in the top ten. The sequence derives from a man aged 45-60 years in good health and CMV-seropositive. The sequenced sample was PBMCs. The J gene is TRBJ2-7, the V gene TRBV18; D unclear. The CDR3 sequence is CASSPRGGTEQYF. The CDR3 DNA follows: TGTGCCAGCTCACCCCGTGGTGGCACCGAGCAGTACTTC.